One and the same sample provided the 16 T cell receptor beta chains below, sequenced in a study of T cells after yellow fever vaccination. TCRdb recomputed calls from the 5' RACE reads with MiXCR, one row per CDR3 protein. Among 100,000 to 150,000 distinct CDR3 sequences listed, over 8% were seen once. The source material was CD8+ T cells sorted from PBMCs, sampled on the day of the yellow fever booster vaccination. The receptor source for this set is a man between 18 and 35 years old who received the YFV17D yellow fever vaccine.

This clonotype was recorded many times. The CDR3: CASSQLTGNTGELFF. The CDR3 DNA sequence: TGTGCCAGCAGCCAATTGACAGGAAACACCGGGGAGCTGTTTTTT. The chain links TRBV7-2 to TRBJ2-2; tentative D call: TRBD1 (6 bases). V was cut by 5 bases and J by 2 bases, with 12 bases left in between. The length of the CDR3 is 15 residues. Germline V gives CDR1 SGHTA, CDR2 FQGNSA. The entire variable domain, with the rest obtained from reference TRBV7-2 and TRBJ2-2, is as follows: GAGVSQSPSNKVTEKGKDVELRCDPISGHTALYWYRQSLGQGLEFLIYFQGNSAPDKSGLPSDRFSAERTGGSVSTLTIQRTQQEDSAVYLCASSQLTGNTGELFFGEGSRLTVL.

Only a few counts were recorded for this clonotype. V is TRBV5-1 and J is TRBJ2-7; no definite D call. CDR1 and CDR2 (germline): SGHRS, YFSETQ. The CDR3 is 15 residues long. Trimming cost V 0 bases and J 3 bases, with 13 bases left between them. The CDR3 bases are TGCGCCAGCAGCTTGGGGCTTCTGGGTATCTACGAGCAGTACTTC. This sequence encodes CASSLGLLGIYEQYF.

The V call is TRBV7-8, the J call TRBJ2-5; 10 bases fit TRBD1. V gave up 5 bases and J gave up 3 bases; unmatched junction bases: 15. Germline CDR1 and CDR2: SGHVS and FQNEAQ. This CDR3 is 18 amino acids long. The CDR3 region is CASSRRTRDRGGEETQYF. CDR3 DNA sequence: TGTGCCAGCAGCCGGAGAACACGGGACAGGGGAGGAGAAGAGACCCAGTACTTC.

A few counts support this clonotype. The rearrangement links TRBV9 to TRBJ2-4; 8 bases agree with TRBD1. Trimming took 3 bases from V and 5 from J; bases not matched to a gene: 4. The CDR3 covers 14 residues. Germline V gene sequence: CDR1 SGDLS, CDR2 YYNGEE. The CDR3 DNA follows: TGTGCCAGCAGCGCCGGACAGGGAGAAAACATTCAGTACTTC. Amino acids: CASSAGQGENIQYF.

This clonotype was seen only a few times. The chain carries TRBV7-2 and TRBJ2-2, with D unresolved. CDR3 size: 16 residues. Germline CDR1 and CDR2: SGHTA and FQGNSA. Trimming cost V 4 bases and J 2 bases, with 14 bases left between them. DNA for the CDR3: TGTGCCAGCAGCTCCCAAACCTCTCGAAACACCGGGGAGCTGTTTTTT. It is translated as CASSSQTSRNTGELFF.

V gene TRBV3-1 combines with J gene TRBJ2-3; D is uncertain. Trimming left V 6 bases short and J 0 bases short, with 19 bases between. The germline V gene encodes CDR1 LGHDT and CDR2 YNNKEL (reference sequence). The CDR3 totals 17 residues. CDR3 sequence reads: CASSQNELPPSTDTQYF. CDR3 in DNA: TGTGCCAGCAGTCAGAACGAACTACCTCCTAGCACAGATACGCAGTATTTT.

The rearrangement uses TRBV12-3 or TRBV12-4 and TRBJ2-5; 8 nucleotides align to TRBD2. CDR3 length: 18 amino acids. Unmatched junction bases numbered 21, after V lost 5 bases and J lost 7 bases. The CDR3 bases are TGTGCCAGCAGTCTCGCCCGGTTAAGCGGGGGCTTCCTGTGGACCCAGTACTTC. Translating gives CASSLARLSGGFLWTQYF.

This clonotype occurred a few times. V gene TRBV4-1 combines with J gene TRBJ2-3; D is unresolved. In germline, CDR1 is MGHRA, CDR2 YSYEKL. Deletions cut 3 bases from V and 2 bases from J, with 6 bases between. The CDR3 is made up of 13 amino acids. CDR3 sequence (DNA): TGCGCCAGCAGCCAGACGTACACAGATACGCAGTATTTT. Its translation is CASSQTYTDTQYF.

This clonotype has only a few counts. This chain connects TRBV7-3 to TRBJ2-2, with D possibly matching TRBD2 (5 bases). Per germline, CDR1 SGHTA and CDR2 FQGTGA. V was cut by 2 bases and J by 0 bases, with 13 bases left in between. This CDR3 is 17 amino acids long. DNA for the CDR3: TGTGCCAGCAGCTTAGGACTTGCCGACGCGAACACCGGGGAGCTGTTTTTT. This gives the protein CASSLGLADANTGELFF.

In its sample, this clonotype was seen a few times. J is TRBJ2-1 and V is TRBV6-2 or TRBV6-3; D gene ambiguous. Germline lookup yields CDR1 MNHEY and CDR2 SVGEGT. The CDR3 has 16 residues. V lost 0 bases and J 6 bases, leaving 15 bases between the germline ends. The CDR3 coding sequence is TGTGCCAGCAGTTACTCATGGGGATCCTTGCGCAATGAGCAGTTCTTC. Translation: CASSYSWGSLRNEQFF.

In its sample, this clonotype was seen a few times. The chain uses TRBV27 and TRBJ2-7; D gene ambiguous. Germline CDR1 is MNHEY and CDR2 is SMNVEV (reference sequence). The CDR3 covers 14 residues. The V gene lost 6 bases and the J gene lost 2 bases, with 14 bases spanning the gap. Here the CDR3 DNA reads TGTGCCAGCAGAACCCCAGCTTGGCCCTACGAGCAGTACGTC. Translated, it gives CASRTPAWPYEQYV.

In its sample, this clonotype was seen many times. This chain links TRBV7-3 with TRBJ2-2; D tentatively reads TRBD1 or TRBD2 (6 bases each). Trimming removed 4 bases from V and 9 bases from J, with 12 bases in between. CDR3 size: 13 residues. The germline gives CDR1 SGHTA, CDR2 FQGTGA. CDR3 nucleotide sequence: TGTGCCAGCAGCTCGAGGGGGGCGAGGGAGCTGTTTTTT. Translated: CASSSRGARELFF. The variable domain in full, completed from reference TRBV7-3 and TRBJ2-2, reads GAGVSQTPSNKVTEKGKYVELRCDPISGHTALYWYRQSLGQGPEFLIYFQGTGAADDSGLPNDRFFAVRPEGSVSTLKIQRTERGDSAVYLCASSSRGARELFFGEGSRLTVL.

The gene calls are TRBV18 and TRBJ1-1; tentative D call: TRBD1 (5 bases). V was trimmed by 3 bases and J by 0 bases, leaving 14 bases between them. Germline V gives CDR1 KGHSH, CDR2 LQKENI. The CDR3 runs 16 residues. The DNA for the CDR3 is TGTGCCAGCTCACCGCAGACAACAGGCATGAACACTGAAGCTTTCTTT. Translation: CASSPQTTGMNTEAFF. The entire variable domain, with the rest obtained from reference TRBV18 and TRBJ1-1, is as follows: NAGVMQNPRHLVRRRGQEARLRCSPMKGHSHVYWYRQLPEEGLKFMVYLQKENIIDESGMPKERFSAEFPKEGPSILRIQQVVRGDSAAYFCASSPQTTGMNTEAFFGQGTRLTVV.

In its sample, this clonotype was seen a few times. This chain connects TRBV7-9 to TRBJ2-1, with a weak D call TRBD2 (6 bases). This CDR3 has 16 amino acids. From germline, CDR1 is SEHNR and CDR2 FQNEAQ (reference sequence). Deletions cut 1 base from V and 0 bases from J, with 10 bases between. In nucleotides, the CDR3 is TGTGCCAGCAGCTTAGTCGGGGGAAGCTCCTACAATGAGCAGTTCTTC. Its protein product is CASSLVGGSSYNEQFF.

This CDR3 reads CASSSGQVPYNEQFF. CDR3 coding DNA: TGTGCCAGCAGCTCCGGACAGGTCCCCTACAATGAGCAGTTCTTC. The genes are TRBV7-3 and TRBJ2-1; TRBD1 matches 7 bases. Germline V CDR1 and CDR2: SGHTA, FQGTGA. Trimming removed 4 bases from V and 2 bases from J; junction bases left unmatched: 5. CDR3 length equals 15 residues.

A few counts support this clonotype. The chain uses TRBV5-5 and TRBJ2-2; 10 nucleotides align to TRBD1. CDR1 is SGHKS, CDR2 YYEKEE, per germline (reference sequence). V was clipped by 4 bases and J by 4 bases; unmatched bases: 4. The CDR3 runs to 15 residues. CDR3 nucleotides: TGTGCCAGCAGCAGACAGGGGGCAGTCACCGGGGAGCTGTTTTTT. This codes for CASSRQGAVTGELFF.